The 30 T cell receptor beta chains below all came from one sample that was sequenced in a study of T cell clonotyping in hematopoietic cell transplantation. TCRdb's copy holds only in-frame clones and misses some; the assay was immunoSEQ multiplex PCR. Of 46,000 or so clones in the sample, 65% to 90% were seen once. Time point described: recipient sample about 28 days before transplant, after cytoreduction. The sample consisted of peripheral blood mononuclear cells, taken before stem cell transplant. All receptors come from a man in his sixties with biphenotypic leukemia. Some clones in this sample may be carry-over from other donors' samples.

J is TRBJ2-7 and V is TRBV2; D possibly corresponds to TRBD1 (5 bases). The CDR3 loop spans 14 amino acids. Per germline, CDR1 SNHLY and CDR2 FYNNEI. V was trimmed by 8 bases and J by 0 bases, leaving 14 bases between them. The CDR3 bases are TGTGCCAGCCTTATCACAGACAGCTCCTACGAGCAGTACTTC. Amino acids: CASLITDSSYEQYF.

The J gene is TRBJ2-7, the V gene TRBV4-1; 7 nucleotides align to TRBD2. Germline V gives CDR1 MGHRA, CDR2 YSYEKL. CDR3 length: 15 amino acids. With V trimmed by 0 bases and J by 4 bases, 6 bases remained unmatched. CDR3 bases: TGCGCCAGCAGCCAAGACTGGTCTAGCGGATACGAGCAGTACTTC. Its protein is CASSQDWSSGYEQYF.

This clone appeared a few times. The chain recombines TRBV5-1 with TRBJ2-7, with a possible D match to TRBD1 (6 bases). Trimming pared 6 bases from V and 5 bases from J, leaving 15 bases between. Germline-derived CDR1 and CDR2 are SGHRS and YFSETQ. The length of the CDR3 is 13 residues. CDR3 bases: TGCGCCAGCACAGTGGGGCCAGGGGACGAGCAGTACTTC. Protein product: CASTVGPGDEQYF. Looking up the rest from reference TRBV5-1 and TRBJ2-7 gives the full variable domain: KAGVTQTPRYLIKTRGQQVTLSCSPISGHRSVSWYQQTPGQGLQFLFEYFSETQRNKGNFPGRFSGRQFSNSRSEMNVSTLELGDSALYLCASTVGPGDEQYFGPGTRLTVT.

The chain carries TRBV4-1 and TRBJ1-5; 7 bases map to TRBD1. This CDR3 is built from 16 residues. J gave up 4 bases and V 0 bases, and 6 bases lay outside the gene matches. Looked up from germline, CDR1 is MGHRA and CDR2 is YSYEKL. Here the CDR3 DNA reads TGCGCCAGCAGCCAAGATCTTGGACAGGCAAATCAGCCCCAGCATTTT. This gives the protein CASSQDLGQANQPQHF.

This chain links TRBV7-2 with TRBJ1-5; D is uncertain. The germline V gene has CDR1 SGHTA and CDR2 FQGNSA. This CDR3 has 13 amino acids. The V end was cut by 5 bases, the J end by 2 bases, with 7 bases between. CDR3 nucleotides: TGTGCCAGCAGCCGGGGTGGCAATCAGCCCCAGCATTTT. Amino acids: CASSRGGNQPQHF.

The CDR3 sequence: CASSEEGRAWDYGYTF. CDR3 sequence (DNA): TGTGCCAGCAGTGAAGAAGGCAGGGCGTGGGACTATGGCTACACCTTC. This chain links TRBV6-1 with TRBJ1-2; perhaps TRBD1 as D (5 bases). CDR1 is MNHNS and CDR2 is SASEGT in the germline V gene. The CDR3 is made up of 16 amino acids. With 1 base removed from V and 3 bases from J, the gap between germline ends came to 15 bases.

This chain uses TRBV5-1 with TRBJ2-3, with unresolved D. The CDR3 runs 15 residues. Germline V gives CDR1 SGHRS, CDR2 YFSETQ. V was pared by 4 bases and J by 4 bases, with 16 bases between. CDR3 protein: CASSDRVKTSDTQYF. The CDR3 region has the DNA TGCGCCAGCAGCGACCGGGTCAAGACATCAGATACGCAGTATTTT.

The chain joins TRBV7-8 to TRBJ1-5; 10 nucleotides align to TRBD1. CDR3 length equals 15 residues. Trimming at V came to 1 base and at J to 5 bases, leaving 2 bases not matched to a gene. CDR1 is SGHVS, CDR2 FQNEAQ, per germline. The CDR3 region has the DNA TGTGCCAGCAGCTTAGTGGACAGGGGGGATCAGCCCCAGCATTTT. Its translation: CASSLVDRGDQPQHF.

This clone was detected only once. This sequence joins TRBV6-6 and TRBJ1-1, with D hard to call. The V and J ends lost 0 bases and 5 bases respectively, with 13 bases between them. The CDR3 sequence is 15 residues long. Per germline, CDR1 MNHNY and CDR2 SVGAGI (reference sequence). The CDR3 spells CASSYSAEIGTEAFF. The CDR3, as DNA: TGTGCCAGCAGTTACTCCGCGGAAATTGGGACTGAAGCTTTCTTT.

The chain recombines TRBV9 with TRBJ2-3, with 12 bases lining up with TRBD2. The CDR3 is 15 amino acids. The V gene's germline CDR1 is SGDLS and CDR2 YYNGEE. Trimming removed 4 bases from V and 5 bases from J; junction bases left unmatched: 5. DNA of the CDR3: TGTGCCAGCAGCCGACTAGCGGGAGTTATAGATACGCAGTATTTT. Its protein product is CASSRLAGVIDTQYF.

Notes on this clone: An end of the junction does not agree with germline; a read error may underlie this. The CDR3 region has the DNA TGTGCCACCAGCAGAGAATTGGTTGCGCCCCATGGGCGACTTTTT. Its translation is CATSRELVAPHGRLF. The chain joins TRBV15 to TRBJ1-3, with D uncertain. Germline V gene lookup returns CDR1 LNHNV and CDR2 YYDKDF (reference sequence). The CDR3 length is 15 residues.

V gene TRBV19 combines with J gene TRBJ2-2; D is unresolved. Germline lookup yields CDR1 LNHDA and CDR2 SQIVND (reference sequence). This CDR3 spans 14 amino acids. Trimming took off 3 bases at V and 6 bases at J, with 11 bases between the two ends. CDR3 residues: CASSIGFRSGELFF. The CDR3 bases are TGTGCCAGTAGTATCGGTTTTCGATCCGGGGAGCTGTTTTTT.

J is TRBJ1-3 and V is TRBV6-1; D remains unclear. V lost 5 bases and J 0 bases, leaving 8 bases between the germline ends. Looked up from germline, CDR1 is MNHNS and CDR2 is SASEGT. CDR3 size: 14 residues. CDR3 DNA: TGTGCCAGCAGTACACGGATCTCTGGAAACACCATATATTTT. Residues: CASSTRISGNTIYF.

The genes are TRBV28 and TRBJ1-1, with D hard to call. The ends were cut back, 2 bases at V and 1 base at J, with 17 bases in the middle. The CDR3 is made up of 17 amino acids. Germline CDR1 MDHEN, CDR2 SYDVKM. CDR3 coding DNA: TGTGCCAGCAGTTTAGGAGGAGAGGCGCGGGGGAACACTGAAGCTTTCTTT. Amino acids: CASSLGGEARGNTEAFF.

This clone is medium-sized in the sample. The V call is TRBV11-2, the J call TRBJ2-2; the D gene is possibly TRBD1 (6 bases). V lost 3 bases, J lost 6 bases, and 20 bases lay in between. Germline CDR1 SGHAT, CDR2 FQNNGV. There are 17 residues in the CDR3. The CDR3 here is CASSFAGGWVSPGELFF. CDR3 bases: TGTGCCAGCAGCTTCGCTGGGGGCTGGGTATCCCCCGGGGAGCTGTTTTTT.

V and J are TRBV28 and TRBJ2-5; D is uncertain. This CDR3 spans 13 amino acids. Per germline, CDR1 MDHEN and CDR2 SYDVKM. The V end was cut by 5 bases, the J end by 4 bases, with 11 bases between. In nucleotides, the CDR3 is TGTGCCAGCAGTCCGCCTGGTCGAGAGACCCAGTACTTC. It codes for CASSPPGRETQYF.

The rearrangement joins TRBV25-1 to TRBJ2-5, with D unclear. V was clipped by 1 base and J by 3 bases, with 3 bases between them. Germline V gene lookup returns CDR1 MGHDK and CDR2 SYGVNS. The CDR3 consists of 12 residues. The CDR3: CASSEWEETQYF. CDR3 coding DNA: TGTGCCAGCAGTGAATGGGAAGAGACCCAGTACTTC.

The V and J genes are TRBV6-6 and TRBJ2-7; no definite D call. The V gene's germline CDR1 is MNHNY and CDR2 SVGAGI (reference sequence). This CDR3 region has 12 residues. The V and J ends lost 6 bases and 2 bases respectively, with 8 bases between them. CDR3 sequence reads: CASRDGPYEQYF. DNA of the CDR3: TGTGCCAGCAGGGACGGTCCCTACGAGCAGTACTTC.

The chain employs TRBV10-3 and TRBJ1-5; tentatively, D is TRBD1 (6 bases). Trimming removed 4 bases at V and 2 bases at J, with 9 bases between. Per the germline V gene, CDR1 is ENHRY and CDR2 is SYGVKD. The CDR3 consists of 14 residues. The DNA of the CDR3 is TGTGCCATCAGTGTAGCAGGGGGCAATCAGCCCCAGCATTTT. The encoded protein is CAISVAGGNQPQHF.

The CDR3 here is CASSLSTDTQYF. DNA for the CDR3: TGCGCCAGCAGCCTGAGTACAGATACGCAGTATTTT. The chain joins TRBV5-1 to TRBJ2-3; D is undetermined. This CDR3 has 12 amino acids. V was cut by 4 bases and J by 3 bases, with 6 bases left in between. Germline-derived CDR1 and CDR2 are SGHRS and YFSETQ.

The chain recombines TRBV27 with TRBJ1-2; 9 bases are a match to TRBD1. CDR1 is MNHEY and CDR2 is SMNVEV in the germline V gene (reference sequence). The V gene end was trimmed by 5 bases and the J gene end by 2 bases; junction bases not matched to a gene: 3. The CDR3 runs 14 residues. This CDR3 reads CASSRDRENYGYTF. DNA for the CDR3: TGTGCCAGCAGTCGGGACAGGGAAAACTATGGCTACACCTTC.

The chain carries TRBV19 and TRBJ1-2; 11 bases line up with TRBD1. The length of the CDR3 is 16 residues. V dropped 9 bases and J dropped 6; count of bases not matched to a gene: 15. Germline CDR1 is LNHDA and CDR2 is SQIVND (reference sequence). CDR3: CASKIIWTGGSDGYTF. CDR3 DNA: TGTGCCAGCAAAATAATTTGGACAGGGGGCAGCGATGGCTACACCTTC.

V and J are TRBV5-6 and TRBJ2-3; TRBD1 is a possible D gene (6 bases). Germline V CDR1 and CDR2: SGHDT, YYEEEE. This CDR3 has 15 residues. Trimming stripped 3 bases from V and 3 bases from J, with 14 bases between. CDR3 residues: CASSWGVRGTDTQYF. CDR3 in DNA: TGTGCCAGCAGCTGGGGCGTCAGGGGTACAGATACGCAGTATTTT.

The chain recombines TRBV6-1 with TRBJ2-4; D gene uncertain. There are 13 residues in the CDR3. Germline V lookup: CDR1 MNHNS, CDR2 SASEGT. Trimming left V 6 bases short and J 3 bases short, with 9 bases between. The CDR3 loop is CASRESGKNIQYF. In nucleotides, the CDR3 is TGTGCCAGCAGGGAGTCGGGCAAAAACATTCAGTACTTC.

This chain connects TRBV5-1 to TRBJ1-1, with unresolved D. Trimming stripped 4 bases from V and 5 bases from J, with 15 bases between. This CDR3 region has 14 residues. The V gene's germline CDR1 is SGHRS and CDR2 YFSETQ. The CDR3 region has the DNA TGCGCCAGCAGCCTCCGGGAGGGCGGGACTGAAGCTTTCTTT. Its protein is CASSLREGGTEAFF.

The V gene is TRBV25-1, the J gene TRBJ2-5; D gene unclear. Germline-derived CDR1 and CDR2 are MGHDK and SYGVNS. The CDR3 consists of 13 residues. V was clipped by 8 bases and J by 4 bases, with 14 bases between them. The CDR3 nucleotides are TGTGCCAGCCCCGCGCGCTGGTCAGAGACCCAGTACTTC. Translation: CASPARWSETQYF.

V usage is TRBV9 and J usage is TRBJ2-3; D gene unclear. CDR1 and CDR2 (germline): SGDLS, YYNGEE. V was shortened by 3 bases and J by 3 bases, with 8 bases between the two germline ends. This CDR3 is 13 amino acids long. The CDR3 DNA is TGTGCCAGCAGCGAAACACCGACAGATACGCAGTATTTT. This encodes CASSETPTDTQYF.

The rearrangement links TRBV7-9 to TRBJ1-2, with a weak D call TRBD1 (5 bases). CDR1 SEHNR and CDR2 FQNEAQ come from the germline V gene (reference sequence). There are 13 residues in the CDR3. With 4 bases removed from V and 5 bases from J, the gap between germline ends came to 11 bases. CDR3: CASSSLGGYGYTF. For the CDR3, the DNA is TGTGCCAGCAGCTCTCTGGGGGGGTATGGCTACACCTTC. Complete variable domain (other parts from reference TRBV7-9 and TRBJ1-2): DTGVSQNPRHKITKRGQNVTFRCDPISEHNRLYWYRQTLGQGPEFLTYFQNEAQLEKSRLLSDRFSAERPKGSFSTLEIQRTEQGDSAMYLCASSSLGGYGYTFGSGTRLTVV.

In DNA, the CDR3 is TGTGCCAGCAGCGCCCGACTAGCGGGCGGGCGGTACGAGCAGTACTTC. This codes for CASSARLAGGRYEQYF. The V gene is TRBV5-4, the J gene TRBJ2-7; 10 bases are a match to TRBD2. The CDR3 totals 16 residues. The germline V gene has CDR1 SGHNT and CDR2 YYREEE (reference sequence). Trimming took 4 bases from V and 4 from J; bases not matched to a gene: 11.

This chain uses TRBV19 with TRBJ2-3; D might be TRBD1 or TRBD2, each matching 5 bases. CDR3 length: 14 residues. V gave up 6 bases and J gave up 1 base, with 11 bases separating them. The germline CDR1 and CDR2 sequences are LNHDA and SQIVND (reference sequence). The CDR3 is CASRGRAGTDTQYF. Written as DNA, the CDR3 is TGTGCCAGTAGGGGGCGGGCCGGCACAGATACGCAGTATTTT.